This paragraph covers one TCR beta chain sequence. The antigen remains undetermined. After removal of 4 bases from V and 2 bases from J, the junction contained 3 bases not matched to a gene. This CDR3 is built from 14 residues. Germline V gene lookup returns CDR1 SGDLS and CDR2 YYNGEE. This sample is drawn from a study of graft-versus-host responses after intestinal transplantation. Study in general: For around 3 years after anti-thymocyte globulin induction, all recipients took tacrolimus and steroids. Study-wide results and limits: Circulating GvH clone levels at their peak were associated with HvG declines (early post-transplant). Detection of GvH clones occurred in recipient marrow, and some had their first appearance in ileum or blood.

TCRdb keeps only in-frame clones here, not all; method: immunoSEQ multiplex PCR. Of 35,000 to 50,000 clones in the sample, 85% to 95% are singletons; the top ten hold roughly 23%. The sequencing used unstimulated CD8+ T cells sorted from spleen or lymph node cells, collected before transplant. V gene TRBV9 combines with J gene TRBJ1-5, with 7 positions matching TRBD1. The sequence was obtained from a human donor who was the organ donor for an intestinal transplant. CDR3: CASSPGGGNQPQHF. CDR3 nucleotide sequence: TGTGCCAGCAGCCCAGGGGGAGGCAATCAGCCCCAGCATTTT.